This paragraph reports one TCR beta chain. The length of the CDR3 is 13 residues. V was shortened by 3 bases and J by 7 bases, with 9 bases between the two germline ends. The source of the sample is a study of control samples from healthy donors and cancer patients. Generated by immunoSEQ multiplex PCR, the TCRdb table keeps only in-frame clones and is missing some. The table shows around 58,000 clones, with nearly 90% occurring only once. Sequencing was performed on blood. The receptor was derived from a man in his fifties in good health. The chain has TRBV12-3 or TRBV12-4 and TRBJ1-4; no reliable D call. CDR3 amino acids: CASSFPGVEKLFF. For the CDR3, the DNA is TGTGCCAGCAGTTTTCCGGGTGTTGAAAAACTGTTTTTT.